Below, 2 T cell receptor beta chains from the same sample are listed, as sequenced in a study of shared clonotypes between healthy human individuals (dated by TCRdb to 2018 to 2020). Library construction relied on the immunoSEQ multiplex PCR assay. TCRdb mirrors the immuneACCESS table, restricted to in-frame sequences. Some clones are absent from its copies; in checked studies, under half trace to an unresolved V gene, and the reason for the others is unknown. The sample contains about 1 million clones, 65% to 80% of them found a single time. The ten largest clones capture approximately 1.5% of the sample. Sequencing used memory CD4+ T cells sorted from blood. The cell subset or site tag for this specimen amounts to: CD45RA-negative fraction. These receptors were obtained from a man younger than 35 in good health.

The chain has TRBV7-2 and TRBJ2-3, with D perhaps TRBD2 (5 bases). CDR3 length: 15 residues. The germline V and J ends were trimmed by 4 bases and 6 bases, with 17 bases remaining between them. CDR1 SGHTA and CDR2 FQGNSA come from the germline V gene. The CDR3 loop reads CASSSSPARTDTQYF. CDR3 nucleotide sequence: TGTGCCAGCAGCTCTAGCCCCGCGAGGACGGATACGCAGTATTTT.

This clone came up a few times. Other DNA sequences in this specimen translate into the identical CDR3. The rearrangement joins TRBV5-1 to TRBJ2-5; D not certain. V was pared by 2 bases and J by 2 bases, with 1 base between. The CDR3 runs to 11 residues. Germline-derived CDR1 and CDR2 are SGHRS and YFSETQ. For the CDR3, the DNA is TGCGCCAGCAGCTTTCAAGAGACCCAGTACTTC. Translated: CASSFQETQYF. Full variable domain (missing parts from reference TRBV5-1 and TRBJ2-5): KAGVTQTPRYLIKTRGQQVTLSCSPISGHRSVSWYQQTPGQGLQFLFEYFSETQRNKGNFPGRFSGRQFSNSRSEMNVSTLELGDSALYLCASSFQETQYFGPGTRLLVL.